The T cell receptor beta chain under discussion was sequenced for a study of post-analysis software for immune sequencing data. Study summary: Disease courses included relapsing-remitting, secondary progressive and progressive-relapsing multiple sclerosis. Study-level results: Samples from one preparation batch, clustered by F measure, grouped strongly together. Patients carried roughly five TRBV segments more frequently than controls did, and TRBV5-6, TRBV5-1 and TRBV20-1 were among them.

This clonotype was detected a few times. Its specificity is not known. Germline loops: CDR1 SGHTA, CDR2 FQGNSA. Trimming took 2 bases from V and 6 from J, leaving 14 bases between them. The CDR3 sequence is 15 residues long. cDNA libraries for TCR beta contained unique molecular identifiers. Once about 0.85 to 11 million T cells were used, approximately 470,000 cDNA molecules resulted. Each CDR3 protein gets one entry after TCRdb re-called the PCR reads with MiXCR. The data contain 650,000 to 850,000 distinct CDR3 sequences, about 45% of them singletons. The rearrangement uses TRBV7-2 and TRBJ2-1, with a possible D match to TRBD2 (5 bases). Specimen: blood. The sequence was collected from a girl between 5 and 17 years old with multiple sclerosis. The CDR3 sequence: CASSLSRLRLNEQFF. CDR3 nucleotide sequence: TGTGCCAGCAGCTTATCGAGACTAAGACTCAATGAGCAGTTCTTC.